This paragraph covers one T cell receptor beta chain sequence. Antigen: not known. Clones were read by immunoSEQ multiplex PCR, and TCRdb kept only the in-frame ones, dropping some. In the table there are about 120,000 clones, 92% of which are singletons. V was pared by 8 bases and J by 2 bases, with 17 bases of the junction left unmatched. The CDR3 has 18 amino acids. Germline-derived CDR1 and CDR2 are ENHRY and SYGVKD. These data come from a study of T cell responses to AZD1222 COVID-19 vaccine. Study background: Timing groups of about 4 and about 12 weeks for second doses were pooled.

Study-wide results and caveats: Increases in Spike-specific TCR breadth and depth were seen after two AZD1222 doses. The number of AZD1222 recipients seropositive at baseline was only five or six. Nearly half of the spike-specific TCRs reportedly recognize variant regions that carry no mutations.

The starting material was peripheral blood, obtained on day 0 of AZD1222 vaccination. The V call is TRBV10-3, the J call TRBJ2-3; 9 positions match TRBD2. The sequence came from an adult in good health. CDR3 region: CAIGYKRGALTDTDTQYF. The DNA for the CDR3 is TGTGCCATCGGTTATAAGCGGGGGGCTTTGACGGACACAGATACGCAGTATTTT.